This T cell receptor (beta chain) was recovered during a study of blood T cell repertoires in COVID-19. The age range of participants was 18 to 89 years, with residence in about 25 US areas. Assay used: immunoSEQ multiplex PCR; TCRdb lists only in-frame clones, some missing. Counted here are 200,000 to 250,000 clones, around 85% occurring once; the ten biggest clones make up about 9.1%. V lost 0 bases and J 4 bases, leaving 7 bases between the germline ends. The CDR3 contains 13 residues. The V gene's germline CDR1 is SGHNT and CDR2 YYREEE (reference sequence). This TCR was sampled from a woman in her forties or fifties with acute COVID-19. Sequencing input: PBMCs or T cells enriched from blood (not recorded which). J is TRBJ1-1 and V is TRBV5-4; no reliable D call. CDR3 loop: CASSLVPSTEAFF. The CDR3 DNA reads TGTGCCAGCAGCTTGGTACCGAGCACTGAAGCTTTCTTT. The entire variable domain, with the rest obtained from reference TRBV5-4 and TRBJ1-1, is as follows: ETGVTQSPTHLIKTRGQQVTLRCSSQSGHNTVSWYQQALGQGPQFIFQYYREEENGRGNFPPRFSGLQFPNYSSELNVNALELDDSALYLCASSLVPSTEAFFGQGTRLTVV.